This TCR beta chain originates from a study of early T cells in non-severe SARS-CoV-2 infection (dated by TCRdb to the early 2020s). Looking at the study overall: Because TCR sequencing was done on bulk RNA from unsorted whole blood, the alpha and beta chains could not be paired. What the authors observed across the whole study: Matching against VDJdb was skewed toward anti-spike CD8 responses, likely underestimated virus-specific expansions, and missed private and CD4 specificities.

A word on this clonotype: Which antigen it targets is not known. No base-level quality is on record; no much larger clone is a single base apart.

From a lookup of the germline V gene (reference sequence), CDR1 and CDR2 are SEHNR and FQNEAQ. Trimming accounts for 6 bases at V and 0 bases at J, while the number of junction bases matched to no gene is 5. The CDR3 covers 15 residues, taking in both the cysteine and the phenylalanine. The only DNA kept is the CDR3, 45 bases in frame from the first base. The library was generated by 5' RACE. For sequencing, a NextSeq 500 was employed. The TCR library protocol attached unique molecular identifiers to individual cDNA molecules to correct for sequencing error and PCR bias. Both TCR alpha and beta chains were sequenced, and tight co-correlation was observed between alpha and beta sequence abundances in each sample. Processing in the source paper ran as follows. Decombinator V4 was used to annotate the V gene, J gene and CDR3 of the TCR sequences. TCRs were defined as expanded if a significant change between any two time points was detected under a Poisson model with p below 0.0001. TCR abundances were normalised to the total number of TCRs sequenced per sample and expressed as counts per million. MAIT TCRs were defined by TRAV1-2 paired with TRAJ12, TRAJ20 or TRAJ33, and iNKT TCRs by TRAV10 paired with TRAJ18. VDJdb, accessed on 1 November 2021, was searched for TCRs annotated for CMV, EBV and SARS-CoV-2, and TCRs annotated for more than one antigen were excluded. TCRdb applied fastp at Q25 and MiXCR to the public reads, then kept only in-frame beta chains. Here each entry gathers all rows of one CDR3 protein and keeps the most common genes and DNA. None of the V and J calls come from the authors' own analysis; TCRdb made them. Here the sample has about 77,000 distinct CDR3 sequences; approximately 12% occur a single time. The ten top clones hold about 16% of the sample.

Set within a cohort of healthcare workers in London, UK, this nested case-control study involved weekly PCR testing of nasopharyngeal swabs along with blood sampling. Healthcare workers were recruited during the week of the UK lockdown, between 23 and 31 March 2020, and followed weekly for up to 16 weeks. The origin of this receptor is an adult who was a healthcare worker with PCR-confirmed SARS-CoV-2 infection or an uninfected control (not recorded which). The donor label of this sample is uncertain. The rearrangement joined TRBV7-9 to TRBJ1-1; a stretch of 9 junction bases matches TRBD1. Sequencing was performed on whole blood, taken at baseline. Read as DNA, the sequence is TGTGCCAGCAGGGGACAGGGCCGCATGAACACTGAAGCTTTCTTT. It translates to CASRGQGRMNTEAFF.